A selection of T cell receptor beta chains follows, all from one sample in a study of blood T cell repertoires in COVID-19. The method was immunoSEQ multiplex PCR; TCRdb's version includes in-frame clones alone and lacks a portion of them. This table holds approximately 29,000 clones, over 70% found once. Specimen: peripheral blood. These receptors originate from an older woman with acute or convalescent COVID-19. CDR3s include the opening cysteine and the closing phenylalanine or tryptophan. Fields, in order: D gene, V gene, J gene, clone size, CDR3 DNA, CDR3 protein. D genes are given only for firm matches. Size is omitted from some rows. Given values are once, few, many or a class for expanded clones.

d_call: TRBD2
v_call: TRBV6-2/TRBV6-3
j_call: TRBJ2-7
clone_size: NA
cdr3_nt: TGTGCCAGCAGTTCCGACGGACTAGGTATGCACGAGCAGTACTTC
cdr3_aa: CASSSDGLGMHEQYF

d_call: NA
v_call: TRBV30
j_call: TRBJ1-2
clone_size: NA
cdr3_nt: TGTGCCTGGAGTGTACTCCTGCCAGGGGAAGGCTACACCTTC
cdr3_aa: CAWSVLLPGEGYTF

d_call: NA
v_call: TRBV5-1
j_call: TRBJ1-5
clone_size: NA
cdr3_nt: TGCGCCAGCAGCACGGGAGATAGCAATCAGCCCCAGCATTTT
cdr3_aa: CASSTGDSNQPQHF

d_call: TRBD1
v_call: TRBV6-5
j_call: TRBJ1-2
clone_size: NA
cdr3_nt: TGTGCCAGCAGCACCGGGACAGGTTGGGGCTACACCTTC
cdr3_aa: CASSTGTGWGYTF

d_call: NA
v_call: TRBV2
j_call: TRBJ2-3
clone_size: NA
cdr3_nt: TGTGCCAGCAGTCGTCAAGGGGGGGTGGGGACAGATACGCAGTATTTT
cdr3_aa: CASSRQGGVGTDTQYF

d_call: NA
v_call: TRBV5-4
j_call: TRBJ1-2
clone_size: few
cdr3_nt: TGTGCCAGCAGCGCCGGGACTACGGGTGGCTACACCTTC
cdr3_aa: CASSAGTTGGYTF

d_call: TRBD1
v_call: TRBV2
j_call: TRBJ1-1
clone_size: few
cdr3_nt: TGTGCCAGCAGGGGACAGCCCTACACTGAAGCTTTCTTT
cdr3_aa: CASRGQPYTEAFF

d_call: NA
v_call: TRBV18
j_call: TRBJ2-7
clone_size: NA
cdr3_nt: TGTGCCAGCTCACCGACGGACAGTCAGAACGAGCAGTACTTC
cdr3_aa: CASSPTDSQNEQYF

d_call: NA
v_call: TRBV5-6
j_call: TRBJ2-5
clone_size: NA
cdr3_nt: TGTGCCAGCAGCTTGGGTCGGGAGACCCAGTACTTC
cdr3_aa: CASSLGRETQYF

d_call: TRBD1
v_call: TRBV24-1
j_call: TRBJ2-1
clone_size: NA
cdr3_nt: TGTGCCACCAGTGATCAGTACACAGGGGGCCGTAAGTTCTTC
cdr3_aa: CATSDQYTGGRKFF

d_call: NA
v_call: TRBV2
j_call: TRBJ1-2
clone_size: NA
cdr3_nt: TGTGCCAGCACAAGACAGGCCCGGGCAAACTATGGCTACACCTTC
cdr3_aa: CASTRQARANYGYTF

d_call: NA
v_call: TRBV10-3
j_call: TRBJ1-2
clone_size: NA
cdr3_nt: TGTGCCATCAGCACCGGACAGCTCTCTAACTATGGCTACACCTTC
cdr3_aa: CAISTGQLSNYGYTF

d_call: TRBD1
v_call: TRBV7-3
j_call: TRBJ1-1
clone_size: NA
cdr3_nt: TGTGCCAGCAGCTCCTCAAGGGGGCAGAACACTGAAGCTTTCTTT
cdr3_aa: CASSSSRGQNTEAFF

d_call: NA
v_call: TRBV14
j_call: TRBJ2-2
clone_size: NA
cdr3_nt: TGTGCCAGCAGCCACCTGGACAGCGCGAACACCGGGGAGCTGTTTTTT
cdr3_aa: CASSHLDSANTGELFF

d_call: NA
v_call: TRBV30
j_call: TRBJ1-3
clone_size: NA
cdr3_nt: TGTGCCTGGAGTGTAAAATCTGCCCTAGGGGACACCATATATTTT
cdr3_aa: CAWSVKSALGDTIYF

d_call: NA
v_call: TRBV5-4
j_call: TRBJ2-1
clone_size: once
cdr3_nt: TGTGCCAGCAGCTTGGGGGGGGACTCGTACAATGAGCAGTTCTTC
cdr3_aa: CASSLGGDSYNEQFF

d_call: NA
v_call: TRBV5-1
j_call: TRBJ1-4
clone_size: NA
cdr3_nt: TGCGCCAGCAGCTTGACAGGGAGGGAGAATGAAAAACTGTTTTTT
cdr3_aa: CASSLTGRENEKLFF

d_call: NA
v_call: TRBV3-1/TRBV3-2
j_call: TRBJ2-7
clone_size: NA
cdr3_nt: TGTGCCAGCAGCCAAAATGGACACACATACGAGCAGTACTTC
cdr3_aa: CASSQNGHTYEQYF

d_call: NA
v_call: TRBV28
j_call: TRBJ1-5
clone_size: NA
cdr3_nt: TGTGCCAGCAGTCCAGCGTTAGGGGTTCAGCCCCAGCATTTT
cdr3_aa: CASSPALGVQPQHF

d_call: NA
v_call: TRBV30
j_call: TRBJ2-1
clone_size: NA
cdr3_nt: TGTGCCTGGAGTGTAGATATCGGGGTACTGAATGAGCAGTTCTTC
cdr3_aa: CAWSVDIGVLNEQFF

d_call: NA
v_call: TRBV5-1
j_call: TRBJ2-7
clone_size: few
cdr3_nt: TGCGCCAGCAGCCGTGGGGCCGGCTACGAGCAGTACTTC
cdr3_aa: CASSRGAGYEQYF

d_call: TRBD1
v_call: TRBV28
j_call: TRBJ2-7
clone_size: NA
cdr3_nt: TGTGCCAGCAGTGGACGGGACAGGGGTTACGAGCAGTACTTC
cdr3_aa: CASSGRDRGYEQYF

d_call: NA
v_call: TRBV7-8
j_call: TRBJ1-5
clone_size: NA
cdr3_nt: TGTGCCAGCAGCTTAGATACAGGGAACCAGCCCCAGCATTTT
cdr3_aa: CASSLDTGNQPQHF

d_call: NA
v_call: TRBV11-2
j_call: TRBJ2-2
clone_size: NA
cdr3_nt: TGTGCCAGCCCCGCCCTTAGCGTTTACACCGGGGAGCTGTTTTTT
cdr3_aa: CASPALSVYTGELFF

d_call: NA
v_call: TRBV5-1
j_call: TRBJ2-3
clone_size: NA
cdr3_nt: TGCGCCAGCAGCTCGCGGGGGCAGCCCACAGATACGCAGTATTTT
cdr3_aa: CASSSRGQPTDTQYF

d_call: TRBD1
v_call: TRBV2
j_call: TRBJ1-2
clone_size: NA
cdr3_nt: TGTGCCAGCAGTGTGCGGACAGGGAGGAGTGGCTACACCTTC
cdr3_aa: CASSVRTGRSGYTF

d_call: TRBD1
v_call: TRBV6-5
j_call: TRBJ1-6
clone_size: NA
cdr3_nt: TGTGCCAGCAGTTCCCAAAGGACAGGGAATTCACCCCTCCACTTT
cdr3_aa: CASSSQRTGNSPLHF